These 13 T cell receptor beta chains share one sample of origin, sequenced in a study of T-cell memory formation after mild COVID-19. Each CDR3 protein is one row after TCRdb ran MiXCR on the 5' RACE reads. The sample yields hundreds of thousands of distinct CDR3 sequences, around 30% seen once. The sample comprised PBMCs or a T cell subset sorted from them (not recorded which). These receptors all come from an adult woman who had mild COVID-19 (a few samples of this study predate the infection). Cell type and time point are not known.

The chain combines TRBV30 with TRBJ2-7; 8 bases agree with TRBD1. This CDR3 spans 14 amino acids. With V trimmed by 4 bases and J by 4 bases, 9 bases remained unmatched. Germline V gene data show CDR1 as GTSNPN and CDR2 as SVGIG (reference sequence). The CDR3 sequence is CAWKKGNRGYEQYF. As DNA, the CDR3 is TGTGCCTGGAAGAAGGGAAACAGGGGGTACGAGCAGTACTTC. The entire variable domain, with the rest obtained from reference TRBV30 and TRBJ2-7, is as follows: SQTIHQWPATLVQPVGSPLSLECTVEGTSNPNLYWYRQAAGRGLQLLFYSVGIGQISSEVPQNLSASRPQDRQFILSSKKLLLSDSGFYLCAWKKGNRGYEQYFGPGTRLTVT.

This clonotype was detected only a few times. This chain joins TRBV4-3 and TRBJ1-1; maybe TRBD1 (5 bases). Trimming cost V 2 bases and J 1 base, with 14 bases left between them. The CDR3 consists of 16 residues. Germline V gives CDR1 LGHNA, CDR2 YSLEER. This CDR3 is CASSQHPGGGNTEAFF. The CDR3 DNA reads as TGCGCCAGCAGCCAACACCCGGGGGGAGGGAACACTGAAGCTTTCTTT.

The chain links TRBV5-6 to TRBJ1-1, with D uncertain. This CDR3 comprises 12 residues. Trimming took 0 bases from V and 6 from J, leaving 6 bases between them. CDR1 and CDR2 from the germline V gene are SGHDT and YYEEEE. DNA of the CDR3: TGTGCCAGCAGCTTGGGCTTTTCTGAAGCTTTCTTT. Protein: CASSLGFSEAFF.

This chain joins TRBV12-3 or TRBV12-4 and TRBJ1-4; no definite D call. V gave up 2 bases and J gave up 5 bases, with 0 bases separating them. The CDR3 is made up of 11 amino acids. The chain's CDR3 is CASSLNEKLFF. The DNA of the CDR3 is TGTGCCAGCAGTTTAAATGAAAAACTGTTTTTT.

This clonotype is medium-sized (0.01 to 0.1%) within its sample. This chain joins TRBV7-9 and TRBJ2-7, with D perhaps assigned TRBD1 or TRBD2 (5 bases each). The V gene lost 11 bases and the J gene lost 4 bases, with 12 bases spanning the gap. This CDR3 comprises 11 residues. Germline V CDR1 and CDR2: SEHNR, FQNEAQ (reference sequence). Here the CDR3 DNA reads TGTGCCTCCGGGACGGTTTACGAGCAGTACTTC. Translated, it gives CASGTVYEQYF.

This chain joins TRBV12-3 or TRBV12-4 and TRBJ2-7; 7 bases fit TRBD2. This CDR3 contains 16 residues. After removal of 4 bases from V and 6 bases from J, the junction contained 15 bases not matched to a gene. Here the CDR3 reads CASSSMVGGGSLEQYF. DNA of the CDR3: TGTGCCAGCAGTTCCATGGTTGGCGGGGGAAGCCTCGAGCAGTACTTC.

This clonotype was observed a few times. The chain links TRBV5-5 to TRBJ1-2, with D possibly matching TRBD1 (5 bases). V lost 0 bases and J lost 12, with 24 bases in between. The CDR3 covers 16 residues. CDR1 and CDR2 (germline): SGHKS, YYEKEE (reference sequence). In nucleotides, the CDR3 is TGTGCCAGCAGCTTGGCGGTCTCGGGAGGAGGTAGCAGGGACACCTTC. Translation: CASSLAVSGGGSRDTF.

CDR3 sequence (DNA): TGTGCCAGCTCACCAATTTACGACAGGAGAACACCAGCTTTCTTT. This gives the protein CASSPIYDRRTPAFF. The chain recombines TRBV18 with TRBJ1-1; D might be TRBD1 (6 bases). V lost 2 bases and J lost 10, with 20 bases in between. Germline V lookup: CDR1 KGHSH, CDR2 LQKENI. There are 15 residues in the CDR3.

In this sample, this clonotype turned up a few times. A much larger clone lies a single base off, so this may be a read error. The chain recombines TRBV7-6 with TRBJ2-7; 9 bases map to TRBD1. The CDR3 runs 14 residues. J gave up 3 bases and V 4 bases, and 4 bases lay outside the gene matches. The germline gives CDR1 SGHVS, CDR2 FNYEAQ. The CDR3 region has the DNA TGTGCCAGCAGCTCCGGGACAGGGTTCTACGAGCAGTACTTC. Translated: CASSSGTGFYEQYF.

V usage is TRBV7-2 and J usage is TRBJ1-2; D unclear. V lost 1 base and J 1 base, leaving 13 bases between the germline ends. The length of the CDR3 is 16 residues. Per the germline V gene, CDR1 is SGHTA and CDR2 is FQGNSA. CDR3 bases: TGTGCCAGCAGCTTAGGTCGGGTATTGGATAACTATGGCTACACCTTC. Its protein is CASSLGRVLDNYGYTF.

This clonotype appeared a few times. The chain uses TRBV6-4 and TRBJ2-3, with 7 bases aligning to TRBD2. Germline loops: CDR1 MRHNA, CDR2 SNTAGT. The CDR3 sequence is 17 residues long. Trimming removed 5 bases from V and 0 bases from J; junction bases left unmatched: 11. The CDR3 loop is CASSRLASGSSTDTQYF. The CDR3 region has the DNA TGTGCCAGCAGTAGACTAGCTAGCGGAAGTAGCACAGATACGCAGTATTTT.

In this sample, this clonotype turned up a few times. This rearrangement joins TRBV6-6 to TRBJ1-5; weak D call: TRBD1 (5 bases). The CDR3 consists of 17 residues. Germline lookup yields CDR1 MNHNY and CDR2 SVGAGI (reference sequence). The V and J ends lost 5 bases and 1 base respectively, with 18 bases between them. In DNA, the CDR3 is TGTGCCAGCAGTAGCTACAAGGGGCGAGGGAGCAATCAGCCCCAGCATTTT. It is translated as CASSSYKGRGSNQPQHF.

V gene TRBV20-1 combines with J gene TRBJ2-2; 8 bases are a match to TRBD1. Looked up from germline, CDR1 is DFQATT and CDR2 is SNEGSKA (reference sequence). The CDR3 loop spans 15 amino acids. V lost 0 bases and J lost 7; bases outside the gene matches: 7. The chain's CDR3 is CSAREARGLDGELFF. The DNA for the CDR3 is TGCAGTGCTAGAGAGGCCAGGGGGCTCGACGGGGAGCTGTTTTTT.